This T cell receptor beta chain was retrieved from a study of OX40 agonist ivuxolimab in advanced cancers. Study details: The patients received ivuxolimab by intravenous route every 2 weeks at 0.01 to 10 mg/kg. Study-level results: Not determined was the antigen specificity of the expanded peripheral T cells.

Drawing of blood for sampling happened at baseline, at cycle 4 day 1, and at cycle 7 day 1. A word on this clone: What it recognizes is unknown.

Germline assignment: CDR1 ENHRY and CDR2 SYGVKD. The CDR3 has 16 amino acids. V lost 3 bases and J 1 base, leaving 10 bases between the germline ends. The protocol was immunoSEQ multiplex PCR, while the TCRdb copy is restricted to in-frame clones and leaves out a portion. This sample has about 97,000 clones, with roughly nine tenths found just once. Here the sequenced sample was CD4+ or CD8+ T cells sorted from blood, taken in a trial of the OX40 agonist ivuxolimab. The V call is TRBV10-3, the J call TRBJ2-6; D could derive from TRBD1 or TRBD2 (5 bases each). The clonotype comes from an adult with an advanced solid tumor such as melanoma, head and neck, liver or kidney cancer. The CDR3 DNA sequence: TGTGCCATCAGTGAAACAGAGGGGTCTGGGGCCAACGTCCTGACTTTC. It encodes CAISETEGSGANVLTF.